The sequence of this T cell receptor beta chain was determined in a study of blood T cell repertoires in COVID-19. Across the study: PBMCs, B-cell-depleted T cells, or T cells were the source of the cDNA or gDNA that made up the material.

Repertoires were generated with immunoSEQ multiplex PCR, while TCRdb's copy carries only in-frame clones and drops some. The profile shows about 380,000 clones, more than 65% of them singletons. The CDR3 is 15 amino acids. The germline CDR1 and CDR2 sequences are SEHNR and FQNEAQ (reference sequence). The V end was cut by 3 bases, the J end by 8 bases, with 17 bases between. The sequenced sample consisted of peripheral blood. V is TRBV7-9 and J is TRBJ2-1, with a weak D call TRBD2 (5 bases). The source of this sequence is a human donor with acute or convalescent COVID-19. The donor label of this sample is uncertain. In DNA, the CDR3 is TGTGCCAGCAGCTTTAGTGAGAGGGCCGGCTATGAGCAGTTCTTC. Translating gives CASSFSERAGYEQFF. Complete variable domain (other parts from reference TRBV7-9 and TRBJ2-1): DTGVSQNPRHKITKRGQNVTFRCDPISEHNRLYWYRQTLGQGPEFLTYFQNEAQLEKSRLLSDRFSAERPKGSFSTLEIQRTEQGDSAMYLCASSFSERAGYEQFFGPGTRLTVL.